These T cell receptor beta chains were read from a single sample in a study of blood T cell repertoires in COVID-19. Clones were sequenced by immunoSEQ multiplex PCR, and TCRdb holds only the in-frame ones, with some missing. Altogether 200,000 to 250,000 clones are present, roughly 79% being singletons, with the ten largest covering around 1.9%. Sequencing used peripheral blood. The receptors derive from a woman older than 75 with acute or convalescent COVID-19. The CDR3 runs from the conserved cysteine through the conserved F or W. Each record gives: V gene, D gene, clone size, J gene, CDR3 DNA, CDR3 protein. The D gene is left open where the match is weak. The size field is filled for only some rows; it gives once, few, many or a size class.

V: TRBV3-1/TRBV3-2
D: NA
size: NA
J: TRBJ1-2
DNA: TGTGCCAGCAGCCTCCGGTCTGGGCTGACCCCCGGTGGCTACACCTTC
CDR3: CASSLRSGLTPGGYTF

V: TRBV7-3
D: TRBD2
size: NA
J: TRBJ2-7
DNA: TGTGCCAGCAGCTCCGCGGGGGGATACGAGCAGTACTTC
CDR3: CASSSAGGYEQYF

V: TRBV12-3/TRBV12-4
D: NA
size: NA
J: TRBJ1-5
DNA: TGTGCCAGCACCAAGAGCTACAATCAGCCCCAGCATTTT
CDR3: CASTKSYNQPQHF

V: TRBV3-1/TRBV3-2
D: NA
size: NA
J: TRBJ2-1
DNA: TGTGCCAGCAGCCAAGCGGGTCCTTCCTACAATGAGCAGTTCTTC
CDR3: CASSQAGPSYNEQFF

V: TRBV6-5
D: TRBD1
size: NA
J: TRBJ1-2
DNA: TGTGCCAGCAGCCACCGGGACAGGGGTCCCTGCACCTTC
CDR3: CASSHRDRGPCTF

V: TRBV7-8
D: NA
size: NA
J: TRBJ1-4
DNA: TGTGCCAGCAGCTTAGGAGCAGGGTTTAATGAAAAACTGTTTTTT
CDR3: CASSLGAGFNEKLFF

V: TRBV5-4
D: NA
size: NA
J: TRBJ2-7
DNA: TGTGCCAGCAGCCGGGTAGCGGGACAGACCTACGAGCAGTACTTC
CDR3: CASSRVAGQTYEQYF

V: TRBV6-5
D: NA
size: NA
J: TRBJ2-1
DNA: TGTGCCGGCAGTATTAGCGGAAGGCGATACAATGAGCAGTTCTTC
CDR3: CAGSISGRRYNEQFF

V: TRBV7-2
D: NA
size: NA
J: TRBJ1-4
DNA: TGTGCCAGCAGCTTGGGGGGGGGCAGCAATGAAAAACTGTTTTTT
CDR3: CASSLGGGSNEKLFF

V: TRBV29-1
D: NA
size: NA
J: TRBJ1-2
DNA: TGCAGCGCAGGGAGAGGTAACTATGGCTACACCTTC
CDR3: CSAGRGNYGYTF

V: TRBV28
D: NA
size: NA
J: TRBJ1-1
DNA: TGTGCCAGCAGTTCAATTAACACTGAAGCTTTCTTT
CDR3: CASSSINTEAFF

V: TRBV27
D: TRBD2
size: NA
J: TRBJ2-7
DNA: TGTGCCAGCAGTGCTCCCCCGGGACTAGCGGGGAACTACGAGCAGTACTTC
CDR3: CASSAPPGLAGNYEQYF

V: TRBV5-1
D: NA
size: NA
J: TRBJ1-6
DNA: TGCGCCAGCAGCTTGGATGGGAGCTCCTATAATTCACCCCTCCACTTT
CDR3: CASSLDGSSYNSPLHF

V: TRBV7-9
D: NA
size: NA
J: TRBJ2-7
DNA: TGTGCCAGCAGCCACCCTACAGGTGCGGACGAGCAGTACTTC
CDR3: CASSHPTGADEQYF

V: TRBV27
D: TRBD1
size: few
J: TRBJ1-1
DNA: TGTGCCAGCAGTCCGGGACAGGGGGATAACACTGAAGCTTTCTTT
CDR3: CASSPGQGDNTEAFF

V: TRBV2
D: NA
size: NA
J: TRBJ2-7
DNA: TGTGCCAGCAGAACAGACAGCTACGAGCAGTACTTC
CDR3: CASRTDSYEQYF

V: TRBV6-4
D: NA
size: NA
J: TRBJ2-3
DNA: TGTGCCAGCAGTAGCGGTAGCACAGATACGCAGTATTTT
CDR3: CASSSGSTDTQYF

V: TRBV5-4
D: NA
size: NA
J: TRBJ2-7
DNA: TGTGCCAGCAGACGATCCGGAGGGGCCTACGAGCAGTACTTC
CDR3: CASRRSGGAYEQYF

V: TRBV4-3
D: NA
size: NA
J: TRBJ1-2
DNA: TGCGCCAGCAGCCAAGCTCTGGGGGGGACCTATGGCTACACCTTC
CDR3: CASSQALGGTYGYTF

V: TRBV5-1
D: NA
size: NA
J: TRBJ2-3
DNA: TGCGCCAGCAGCTTGGACAGGGTCGGGGCGGGAGATACGCAGTATTTT
CDR3: CASSLDRVGAGDTQYF

V: TRBV7-3
D: TRBD2
size: NA
J: TRBJ2-1
DNA: TGTGCCAGCAGCCTCGGGGGGGCCCGCCGTGAGCAGTTCTTC
CDR3: CASSLGGARREQFF

V: TRBV19
D: TRBD2
size: NA
J: TRBJ2-3
DNA: TGTGCCAGTAGTCTCGGGACTAGCGGGAGATTTACGCAGTATTTT
CDR3: CASSLGTSGRFTQYF

V: TRBV4-3
D: TRBD1
size: NA
J: TRBJ1-6
DNA: TGCGCCAGCAGCCAAGTAGGCGCCGGGACAGGGGTGTATTCACCCCTCCACTTT
CDR3: CASSQVGAGTGVYSPLHF

V: TRBV11-1
D: TRBD1
size: NA
J: TRBJ2-7
DNA: TGTGCCAGCAGCCCACCGGGACAGGGATTTTACGAGCAGTACTTC
CDR3: CASSPPGQGFYEQYF

V: TRBV6-5
D: NA
size: NA
J: TRBJ1-1
DNA: TGTGCCAGCAGACCTAGGACGGGAGGTATGGATGAAGCTTTCTTT
CDR3: CASRPRTGGMDEAFF

V: TRBV12-5
D: NA
size: NA
J: TRBJ2-5
DNA: TGTGCTAGTGGTTTTTTACTAGCCCAAGAGACCCAGTACTTC
CDR3: CASGFLLAQETQYF

V: TRBV19
D: TRBD1
size: few
J: TRBJ1-2
DNA: TGTGCCAGTAGTACGGACAGGGTCGGGTATGGCTACACCTTC
CDR3: CASSTDRVGYGYTF

V: TRBV5-4
D: TRBD2
size: once
J: TRBJ2-1
DNA: TGTGCCAGCAGCTTGGGGGGCGGGAGGGCCCTCTTAAGGGGGAATGAGCAGTTCTTC
CDR3: CASSLGGGRALLRGNEQFF

V: TRBV19
D: NA
size: NA
J: TRBJ2-6
DNA: TGTGCCAGTAGTATAGTGGGGGTGAGGGGGACCAACGTCCTGACTTTC
CDR3: CASSIVGVRGTNVLTF

V: TRBV4-3
D: TRBD1
size: NA
J: TRBJ2-6
DNA: TGCGCCAGCAGCCAGGATGGACAGGTTGGCTCTGGGGCCAACGTCCTGACTTTC
CDR3: CASSQDGQVGSGANVLTF

V: TRBV5-1
D: NA
size: NA
J: TRBJ2-7
DNA: TGCGCCAGCAGCTTGGGGGGCGCAGGGGCCTACGAGCAGTACTTC
CDR3: CASSLGGAGAYEQYF

V: TRBV9
D: TRBD1
size: once
J: TRBJ1-2
DNA: TGTGCCAGCAGCCCGAACCCGACAGGGAAGTATGGCTACACCTTC
CDR3: CASSPNPTGKYGYTF

V: TRBV24-1
D: NA
size: once
J: TRBJ1-2
DNA: TGTGCCACCAGTGATGGGAGGGCGAGGGGCTACACCTTC
CDR3: CATSDGRARGYTF

V: TRBV5-4
D: TRBD1
size: NA
J: TRBJ1-5
DNA: TGTGCCAGCAGCCGGACAGGGGGCGCCGGTAGCAATCAGCCCCAGCATTTT
CDR3: CASSRTGGAGSNQPQHF

V: TRBV11-2
D: TRBD1
size: NA
J: TRBJ1-2
DNA: TGTGCCAGCAGCCCCCAGACAGGGAACTATGGCTACACCTTC
CDR3: CASSPQTGNYGYTF

V: TRBV6-2/TRBV6-3
D: TRBD1
size: NA
J: TRBJ1-5
DNA: TGTGCCAGCAGTCGGGGACAGGGCCGCAATCAGCCCCAGCATTTT
CDR3: CASSRGQGRNQPQHF

V: TRBV2
D: NA
size: NA
J: TRBJ1-5
DNA: TGTGCCAGCAGCCCGCGGTCCTCCATCGGGCAGCCCCAGCATTTT
CDR3: CASSPRSSIGQPQHF

V: TRBV29-1
D: NA
size: NA
J: TRBJ2-1
DNA: TGCAGCGCCGGAGCGGTCTCCTACAATGAGCAGTTCTTC
CDR3: CSAGAVSYNEQFF

V: TRBV5-1
D: NA
size: once
J: TRBJ2-7
DNA: TGCGCCAGCAGCTTGGCCCCGGGGGGCCCAAGCTCCTACGAGCAGTACTTC
CDR3: CASSLAPGGPSSYEQYF

V: TRBV7-3
D: TRBD2
size: NA
J: TRBJ2-1
DNA: TGTGCCAGCAGCTCCGGGACTAGCGGGGGGGCTTTGTTCTTC
CDR3: CASSSGTSGGALFF

V: TRBV28
D: NA
size: NA
J: TRBJ1-5
DNA: TGTGCCAGCAGGGTCCAGGGCAATCAGCCCCAGCATTTT
CDR3: CASRVQGNQPQHF

V: TRBV14
D: NA
size: NA
J: TRBJ1-2
DNA: TGTGCCAGCAGCCAAGAACTGTACTATGGCTACACCTTC
CDR3: CASSQELYYGYTF

V: TRBV13
D: TRBD1
size: few
J: TRBJ2-2
DNA: TGTGCCGTCCGGGACAGGGGTACCGGGGAGCTGTTTTTT
CDR3: CAVRDRGTGELFF

V: TRBV9
D: TRBD2
size: NA
J: TRBJ2-5
DNA: TGTGCCAGCAGCGCCCGGACACTAGCGGGGCAAGAGACCCAGTACTTC
CDR3: CASSARTLAGQETQYF

V: TRBV6-2/TRBV6-3
D: NA
size: NA
J: TRBJ2-5
DNA: TGTGCCAGCAGTTCCTCTGGAGGGGCTAATTGGGAGACCCAGTACTTC
CDR3: CASSSSGGANWETQYF

V: TRBV9
D: TRBD1
size: NA
J: TRBJ2-2
DNA: TGTGCCAGCAGCCAGGACAGGGCTTACACCGGGGAGCTGTTTTTT
CDR3: CASSQDRAYTGELFF

V: TRBV4-1
D: TRBD1
size: NA
J: TRBJ1-4
DNA: TGCGCCAGCAGCCAAGGACAGGGCCGTGAAAAACTGTTTTTT
CDR3: CASSQGQGREKLFF

V: TRBV20-1
D: NA
size: NA
J: TRBJ2-3
DNA: TGCAGTGCTAGTGTCCAGGCCCCAGATACGCAGTATTTT
CDR3: CSASVQAPDTQYF

V: TRBV7-2
D: NA
size: NA
J: TRBJ1-2
DNA: TGTGCCAGCAGCTTCGGGGATTGGAACGGCTACACCTTC
CDR3: CASSFGDWNGYTF

V: TRBV3-1/TRBV3-2
D: TRBD1
size: once
J: TRBJ1-2
DNA: TGTGCCAGCAGCCAAGATCAGGGGGGAGACTATGGCTACACCTTC
CDR3: CASSQDQGGDYGYTF